The clone carrying this T cell receptor beta chain was seen ten or more times. What it binds is not known. The V and J ends lost 4 bases and 0 bases respectively, with 13 bases between them. The CDR3 length is 16 residues. CDR1 is MNHEY and CDR2 is SMNVEV in the germline V gene (reference sequence). This specimen comes from a study of response to subunit inactivated influenza vaccine. Study-wide results and caveats: Researchers suggested that each seasonal influenza vaccination recruits few new T cells.

A single record per CDR3 protein comes from TCRdb applying MiXCR to the RT-PCR reads. The table lists 500,000 to 550,000 distinct CDR3 sequences, 7.6% of them singletons, with over 10% in the top ten. This clonotype originated in a man between 50 and 75 years old who received an inactivated influenza vaccine. The chain links TRBV27 to TRBJ2-1; perhaps TRBD1 as D (5 bases). The starting material was PBMCs from blood, obtained less than 30 months after vaccination. The CDR3 coding sequence is TGTGCCAGCAGTTCCCCGACAGTTACCTCCTACAATGAGCAGTTCTTC. Protein: CASSSPTVTSYNEQFF.